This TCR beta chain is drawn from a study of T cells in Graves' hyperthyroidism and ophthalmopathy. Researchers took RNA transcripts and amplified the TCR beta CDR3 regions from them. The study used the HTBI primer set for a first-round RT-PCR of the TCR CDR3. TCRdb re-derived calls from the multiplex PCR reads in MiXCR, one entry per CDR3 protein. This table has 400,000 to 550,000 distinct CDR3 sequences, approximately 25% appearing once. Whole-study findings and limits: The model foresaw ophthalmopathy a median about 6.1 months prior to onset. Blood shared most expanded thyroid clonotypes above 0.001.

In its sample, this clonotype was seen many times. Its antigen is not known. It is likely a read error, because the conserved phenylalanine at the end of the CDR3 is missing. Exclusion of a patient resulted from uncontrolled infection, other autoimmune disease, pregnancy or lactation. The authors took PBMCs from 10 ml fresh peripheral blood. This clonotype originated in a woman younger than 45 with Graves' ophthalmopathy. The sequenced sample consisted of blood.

As DNA, the CDR3 is TGCGCCAGCAGCTTGGTTACGACATCCTACGAGCAGTACATC. Translated: CASSLVTTSYEQYI. The gene calls are TRBV5-1 and TRBJ2-7; D is ambiguous. The CDR3 spans 14 residues. Germline V gene data show CDR1 as SGHRS and CDR2 as YFSETQ. V was pared by 0 bases and J by 1 base, with 8 bases between.